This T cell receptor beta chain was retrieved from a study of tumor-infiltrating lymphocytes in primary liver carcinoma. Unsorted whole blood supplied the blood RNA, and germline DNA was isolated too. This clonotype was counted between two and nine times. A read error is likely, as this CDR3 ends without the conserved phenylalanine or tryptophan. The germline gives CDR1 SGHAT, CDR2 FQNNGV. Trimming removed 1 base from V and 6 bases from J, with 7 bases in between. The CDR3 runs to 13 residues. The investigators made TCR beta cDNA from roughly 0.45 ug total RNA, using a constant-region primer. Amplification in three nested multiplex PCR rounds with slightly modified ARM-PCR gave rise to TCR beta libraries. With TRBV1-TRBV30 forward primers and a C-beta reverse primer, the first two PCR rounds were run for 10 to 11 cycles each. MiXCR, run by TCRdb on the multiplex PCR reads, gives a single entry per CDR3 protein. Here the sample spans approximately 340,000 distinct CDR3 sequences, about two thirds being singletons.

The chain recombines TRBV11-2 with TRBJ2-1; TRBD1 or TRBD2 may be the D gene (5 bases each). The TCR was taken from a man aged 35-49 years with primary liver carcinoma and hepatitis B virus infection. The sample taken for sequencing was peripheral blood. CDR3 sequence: CASSLGDRNEQFL. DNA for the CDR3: TGTGCCAGCAGCTTAGGGGACCGCAATGAGCAGTTCCTC.